This T cell receptor (beta chain) comes out of a study of cytomegalovirus exposure and HLA in healthy donors. The donors (healthy individuals) were bone marrow donors. Broader study findings: In a later analysis, the majority of CMV-associated beta chains seemingly showed HLA restriction. Trimming of TCR beta V- and J-genes showed a link, identified in a later analysis, to a missense DCLRE1C variant.

It was with 60 Vbeta and 13 Jbeta primers that the PCR ran. The assay was immunoSEQ multiplex PCR, and TCRdb's table has in-frame clones only and misses some. This sample yields some 120,000 clones, of which 70% to 85% are seen a single time; roughly 13% belongs to the top ten. On this clone itself: Its antigen is not known.

This receptor was obtained from a woman in her thirties or forties in good health and CMV-seropositive. The sequenced material came from PBMCs.

CDR3: CASSLSSGLRGEQFF. The CDR3 DNA follows: TGTGCCAGCAGCTTGTCTAGCGGCCTCCGAGGGGAGCAGTTCTTC. The rearrangement joins TRBV5-4 to TRBJ2-1, with 7 positions matching TRBD2. The V gene's germline CDR1 is SGHNT and CDR2 YYREEE (reference sequence). This CDR3 has 15 amino acids. Germline trimming cut 1 base from V and 10 bases from J; bases unmatched to any gene: 11. The variable domain in full, completed from reference TRBV5-4 and TRBJ2-1, reads ETGVTQSPTHLIKTRGQQVTLRCSSQSGHNTVSWYQQALGQGPQFIFQYYREEENGRGNFPPRFSGLQFPNYSSELNVNALELDDSALYLCASSLSSGLRGEQFFGPGTRLTVL.